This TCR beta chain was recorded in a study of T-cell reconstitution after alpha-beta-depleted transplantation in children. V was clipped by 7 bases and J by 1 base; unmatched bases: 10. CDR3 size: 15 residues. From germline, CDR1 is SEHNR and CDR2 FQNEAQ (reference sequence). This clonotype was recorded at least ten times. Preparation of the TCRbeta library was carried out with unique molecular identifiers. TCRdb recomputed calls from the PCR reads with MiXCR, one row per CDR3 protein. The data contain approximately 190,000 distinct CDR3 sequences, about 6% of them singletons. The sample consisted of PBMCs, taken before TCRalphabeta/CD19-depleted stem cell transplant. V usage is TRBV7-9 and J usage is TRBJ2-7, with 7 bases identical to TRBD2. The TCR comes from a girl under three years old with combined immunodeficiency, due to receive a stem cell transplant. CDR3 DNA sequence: TGTGCCAGCACACTTCGGACTAGAGGTTCCTACGAGCAGTACTTC. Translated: CASTLRTRGSYEQYF.